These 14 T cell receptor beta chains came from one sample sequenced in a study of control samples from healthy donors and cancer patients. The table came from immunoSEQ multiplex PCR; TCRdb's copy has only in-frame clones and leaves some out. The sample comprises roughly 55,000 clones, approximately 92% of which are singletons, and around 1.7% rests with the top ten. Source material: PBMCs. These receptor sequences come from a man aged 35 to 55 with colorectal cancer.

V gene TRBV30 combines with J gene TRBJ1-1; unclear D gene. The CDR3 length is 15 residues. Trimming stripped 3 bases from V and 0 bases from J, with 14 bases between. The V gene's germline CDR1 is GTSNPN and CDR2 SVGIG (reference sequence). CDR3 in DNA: TGTGCCTGGAGGGTACCCGGGCAGATGAACACTGAAGCTTTCTTT. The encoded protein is CAWRVPGQMNTEAFF.

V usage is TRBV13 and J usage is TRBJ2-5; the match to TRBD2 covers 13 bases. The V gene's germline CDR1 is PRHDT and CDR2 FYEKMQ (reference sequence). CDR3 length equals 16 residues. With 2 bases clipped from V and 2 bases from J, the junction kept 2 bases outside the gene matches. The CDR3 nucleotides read TGTGCCAGCAGCTTAATGGGACTAGCGGGGCAAGAGACCCAGTACTTC. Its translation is CASSLMGLAGQETQYF.

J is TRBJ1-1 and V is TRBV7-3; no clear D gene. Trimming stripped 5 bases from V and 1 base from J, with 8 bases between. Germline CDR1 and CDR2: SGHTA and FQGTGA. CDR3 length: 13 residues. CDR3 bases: TGTGCCAGCAGCCGAGGTACGAACACTGAAGCTTTCTTT. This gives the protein CASSRGTNTEAFF.

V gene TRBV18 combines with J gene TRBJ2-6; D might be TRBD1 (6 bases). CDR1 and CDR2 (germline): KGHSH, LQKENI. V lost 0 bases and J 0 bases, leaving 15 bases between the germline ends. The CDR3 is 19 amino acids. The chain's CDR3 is CASSPPINRAFSGANVLTF. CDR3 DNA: TGTGCCAGCTCACCACCGATAAACAGGGCTTTCTCTGGGGCCAACGTCCTGACTTTC.

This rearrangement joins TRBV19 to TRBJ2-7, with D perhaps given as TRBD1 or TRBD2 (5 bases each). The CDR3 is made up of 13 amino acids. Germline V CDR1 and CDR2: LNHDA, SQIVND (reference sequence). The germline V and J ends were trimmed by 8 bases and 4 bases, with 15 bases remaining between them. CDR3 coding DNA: TGTGCCAGTGGGACGGCCCCGGCGTACGAGCAGTACTTC. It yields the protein CASGTAPAYEQYF.

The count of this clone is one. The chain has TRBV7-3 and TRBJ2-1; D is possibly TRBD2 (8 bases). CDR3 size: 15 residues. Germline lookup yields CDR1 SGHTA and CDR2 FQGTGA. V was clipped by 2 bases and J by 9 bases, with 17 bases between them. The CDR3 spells CASSLAGGQFGEQFF. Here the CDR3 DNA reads TGTGCCAGCAGCTTAGCGGGGGGACAGTTTGGTGAGCAGTTCTTC.

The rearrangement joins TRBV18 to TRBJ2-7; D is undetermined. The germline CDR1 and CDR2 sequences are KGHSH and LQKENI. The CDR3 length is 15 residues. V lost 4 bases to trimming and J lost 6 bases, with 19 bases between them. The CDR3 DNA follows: TGTGCCAGCTCACGGCTGTCGGCCCCCCTTGGCGAGCAGTACTTC. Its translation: CASSRLSAPLGEQYF.

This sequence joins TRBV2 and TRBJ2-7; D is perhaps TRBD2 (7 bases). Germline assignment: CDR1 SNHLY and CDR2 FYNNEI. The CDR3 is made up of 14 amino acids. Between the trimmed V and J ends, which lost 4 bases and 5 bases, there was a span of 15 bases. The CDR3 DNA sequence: TGTGCCAGCAGTGGTCGGGGGAGGGGGAACGAGCAGTACTTC. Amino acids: CASSGRGRGNEQYF.

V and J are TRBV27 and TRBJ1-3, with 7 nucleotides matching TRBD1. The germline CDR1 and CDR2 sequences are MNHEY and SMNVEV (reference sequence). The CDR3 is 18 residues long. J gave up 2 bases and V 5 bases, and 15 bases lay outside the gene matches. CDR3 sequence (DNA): TGTGCCAGCAGTCAATTGCAGGGGGGAATCGGCCCTGGAAACACCATATATTTT. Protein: CASSQLQGGIGPGNTIYF.

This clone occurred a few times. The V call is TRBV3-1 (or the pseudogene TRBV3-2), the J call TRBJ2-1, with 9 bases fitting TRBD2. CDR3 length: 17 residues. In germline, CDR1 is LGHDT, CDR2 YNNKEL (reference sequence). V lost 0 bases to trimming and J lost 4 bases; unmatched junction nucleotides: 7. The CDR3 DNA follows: TGTGCCAGCAGCCAAGAATTGGGGACTAGCTTATACAATGAGCAGTTCTTC. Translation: CASSQELGTSLYNEQFF.

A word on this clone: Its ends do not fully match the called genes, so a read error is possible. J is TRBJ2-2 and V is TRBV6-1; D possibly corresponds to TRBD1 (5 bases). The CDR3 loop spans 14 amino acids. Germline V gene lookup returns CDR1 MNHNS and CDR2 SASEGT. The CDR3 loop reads CASSEGHSGGELFF. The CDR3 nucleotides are TGTGCCAGCAGCGAAGGACACTCTGGAGGGGAGCTGTTTTTT.

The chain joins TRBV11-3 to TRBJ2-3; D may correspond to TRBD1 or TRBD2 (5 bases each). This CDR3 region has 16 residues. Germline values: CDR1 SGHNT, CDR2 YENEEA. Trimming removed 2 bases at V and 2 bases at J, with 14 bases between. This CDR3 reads CASSLSGTAYTDTQYF. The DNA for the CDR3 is TGTGCCAGCAGCTTATCCGGGACGGCGTACACAGATACGCAGTATTTT. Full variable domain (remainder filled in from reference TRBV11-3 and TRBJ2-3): EAGVVQSPRYKIIEKKQPVAFWCNPISGHNTLYWYLQNLGQGPELLIRYENEEAVDDSQLPKDRFSAERLKGVDSTLKIQPAELGDSAVYLCASSLSGTAYTDTQYFGPGTRLTVL.

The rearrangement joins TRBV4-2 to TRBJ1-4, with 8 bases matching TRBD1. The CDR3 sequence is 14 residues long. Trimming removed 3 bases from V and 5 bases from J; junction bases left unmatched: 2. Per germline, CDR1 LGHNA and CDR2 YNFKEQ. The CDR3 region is CASSHGTGNEKLFF. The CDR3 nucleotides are TGTGCCAGCAGCCACGGGACAGGAAATGAAAAACTGTTTTTT.

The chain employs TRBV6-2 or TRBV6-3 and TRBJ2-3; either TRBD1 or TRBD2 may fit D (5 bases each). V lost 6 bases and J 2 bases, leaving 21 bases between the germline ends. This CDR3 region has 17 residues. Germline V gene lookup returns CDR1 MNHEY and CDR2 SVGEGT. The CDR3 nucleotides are TGTGCCAGCAGCCCTCTCCCGGGGCTCTCCATCACAGATACGCAGTATTTT. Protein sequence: CASSPLPGLSITDTQYF.